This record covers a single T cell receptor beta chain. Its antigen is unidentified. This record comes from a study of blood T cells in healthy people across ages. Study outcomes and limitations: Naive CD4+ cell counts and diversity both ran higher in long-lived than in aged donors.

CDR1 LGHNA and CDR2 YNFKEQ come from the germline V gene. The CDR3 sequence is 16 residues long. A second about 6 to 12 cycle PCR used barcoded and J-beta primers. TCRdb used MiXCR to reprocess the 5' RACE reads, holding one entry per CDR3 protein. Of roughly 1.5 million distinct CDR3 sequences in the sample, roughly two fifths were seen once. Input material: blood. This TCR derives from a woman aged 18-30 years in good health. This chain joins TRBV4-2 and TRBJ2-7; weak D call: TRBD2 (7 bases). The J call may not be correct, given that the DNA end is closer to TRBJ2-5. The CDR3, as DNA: TGTGCCAGCAGCCTAGGGGGGGGCGAGGGTGAAGAGACCCAGTACTTC. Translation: CASSLGGGEGEETQYF.